A selection of T cell receptor beta chains follows, all from one sample in a study of human T cells and chemical hapten exposure. One entry per CDR3 protein results from TCRdb running MiXCR on the RACE reads. The profile shows more than 95,000 distinct CDR3 sequences, 34% of them singletons. The sample here was whole blood, taken in connection with sensitization to the hapten diphenylcyclopropenone (DPC). These TCRs come from a man in his forties or fifties with alopecia areata. Some clones in this sample may be carry-over from other donors' samples. CDR3s include the opening cysteine and the closing phenylalanine or tryptophan. D genes are given only for firm matches. Some rows have no size entry. The others give once, few or many, or a class for an expanded clone.

abundance,j_gene,v_gene,d_gene,CDR3nt,CDR3aa
few,TRBJ2-7,TRBV12-3/TRBV12-4,TRBD1,TGTGCCAGCAGTCAGCGACAGGGTAGCGAGCAGTACTTC,CASSQRQGSEQYF
few,TRBJ2-3,TRBV6-2/TRBV6-3,.,TGTGCCAGCAGAAGGGATAATACAGGGACAGATACGCAGTATTTT,CASRRDNTGTDTQYF
.,TRBJ2-1,TRBV19,TRBD2,TGTGCCAGTCGTAGACTAGCGGGAGAACATGAGCAGTTCTTC,CASRRLAGEHEQFF
.,TRBJ1-1,TRBV6-6,TRBD1,TGTGCCAGCCATGGGACAGGGCATGAAGCTTTCTTT,CASHGTGHEAFF
.,TRBJ2-5,TRBV5-1,.,TGCGCCAGCAGCGTTCTAGGAGGGGCCCAAGAGACCCAGTACTTC,CASSVLGGAQETQYF
.,TRBJ2-2,TRBV28,.,TGTGCCAGCAGTTATGTGGGGCCCGGGGAGCTGTTTTTT,CASSYVGPGELFF
.,TRBJ2-3,TRBV12-3/TRBV12-4,TRBD2,TGTGCCAGCAGTGAGCGGGACTACACAGATACGCAGTATTTT,CASSERDYTDTQYF
.,TRBJ2-2,TRBV12-3/TRBV12-4,.,TGTGCCAGCAGTCCTCGACAGATTAGCACCGGGGAGCTGTTTTTT,CASSPRQISTGELFF
.,TRBJ1-5,TRBV20-1,TRBD1,TGCAGTGCTAGGTCCGGGACAGGGATTAATCAGCCCCAGCATTTT,CSARSGTGINQPQHF
.,TRBJ2-3,TRBV20-1,TRBD2,TGCAGTGCTAGAGGTCAGCGGGAGGCAGATACGCAGTATTTT,CSARGQREADTQYF
.,TRBJ2-7,TRBV12-3/TRBV12-4,TRBD2,TGTGCCAGCACCTTTACTTCCGGGGGGACGATTGGGGAGCAGTACTTC,CASTFTSGGTIGEQYF
few,TRBJ1-1,TRBV12-3/TRBV12-4,TRBD1,TGTGCCAGCAGTCCCGACAGGGTGAACACTGAAGCTTTCTTT,CASSPDRVNTEAFF
.,TRBJ2-3,TRBV27,.,TGTGCCAGCAGCCGATGGGATGGCGCAGATACGCAGTATTTT,CASSRWDGADTQYF
.,TRBJ1-1,TRBV4-3,.,TGCGCCAGCAGCCGAACACTGGCGGCCACTGAAGCTTTCTTT,CASSRTLAATEAFF
.,TRBJ2-2,TRBV28,.,TGTGCCAGCATTCTTAGCGGTGCCGGGGAGCTGTTTTTT,CASILSGAGELFF
.,TRBJ2-3,TRBV7-6,.,TGTGCCAGCAGCAAGACAGGCGCACGCACAGATACGCAGTATTTT,CASSKTGARTDTQYF